This T cell receptor beta chain is from a study of cytomegalovirus exposure and HLA in healthy donors. PCR primers comprised 60 Vbeta and 13 Jbeta primers. The table came from immunoSEQ multiplex PCR; TCRdb's copy has only in-frame clones and leaves some out. The repertoire holds over 95,000 clones, around 77% seen once, with about 8.3% in the top ten. This receptor was taken from a female donor in good health and CMV-seronegative. The sample consisted of PBMCs.

CDR3 sequence reads: CASSPDAGPPVRNEQFF. In nucleotides, the CDR3 is TGTGCCAGCTCACCAGATGCTGGGCCCCCCGTTAGGAATGAGCAGTTCTTC. The chain uses TRBV18 and TRBJ2-1; D not resolved. The CDR3 runs to 17 residues. The V end lost 2 bases, the J end lost 7 bases, and 21 bases lay between the germline ends. Germline V gene data show CDR1 as KGHSH and CDR2 as LQKENI.